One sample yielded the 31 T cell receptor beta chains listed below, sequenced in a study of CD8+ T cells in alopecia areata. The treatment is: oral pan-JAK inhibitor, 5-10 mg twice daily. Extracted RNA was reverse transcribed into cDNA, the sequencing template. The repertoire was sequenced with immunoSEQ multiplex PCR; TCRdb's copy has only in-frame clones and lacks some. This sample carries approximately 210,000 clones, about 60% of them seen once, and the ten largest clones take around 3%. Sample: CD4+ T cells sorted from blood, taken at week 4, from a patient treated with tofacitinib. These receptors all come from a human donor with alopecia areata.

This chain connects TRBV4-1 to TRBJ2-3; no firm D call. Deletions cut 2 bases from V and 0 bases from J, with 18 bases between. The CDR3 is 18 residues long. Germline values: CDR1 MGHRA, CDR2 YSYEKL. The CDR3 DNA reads TGCGCCAGCAGCCAATCCCCCACGTTGACCGCCAGCACAGATACGCAGTATTTT. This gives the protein CASSQSPTLTASTDTQYF.

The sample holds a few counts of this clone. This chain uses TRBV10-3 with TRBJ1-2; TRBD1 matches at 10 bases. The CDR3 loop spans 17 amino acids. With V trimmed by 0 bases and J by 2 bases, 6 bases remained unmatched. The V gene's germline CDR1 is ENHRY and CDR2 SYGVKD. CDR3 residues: CAISESDPGQGNYGYTF. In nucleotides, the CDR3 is TGTGCCATCAGTGAGTCGGACCCGGGACAGGGGAACTATGGCTACACCTTC.

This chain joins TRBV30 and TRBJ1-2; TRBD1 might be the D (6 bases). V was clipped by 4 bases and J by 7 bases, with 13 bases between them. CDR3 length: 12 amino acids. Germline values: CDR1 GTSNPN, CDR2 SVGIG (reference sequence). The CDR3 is CAWNSGGTGYTF. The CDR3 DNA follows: TGTGCCTGGAATTCGGGGGGCACTGGCTACACCTTC.

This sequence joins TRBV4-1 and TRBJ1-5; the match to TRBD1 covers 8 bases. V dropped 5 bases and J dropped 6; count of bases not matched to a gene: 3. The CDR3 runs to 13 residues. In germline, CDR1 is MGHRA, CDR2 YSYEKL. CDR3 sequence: CASSGQGGQPQHF. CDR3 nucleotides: TGCGCCAGCAGCGGACAGGGTGGTCAGCCCCAGCATTTT.

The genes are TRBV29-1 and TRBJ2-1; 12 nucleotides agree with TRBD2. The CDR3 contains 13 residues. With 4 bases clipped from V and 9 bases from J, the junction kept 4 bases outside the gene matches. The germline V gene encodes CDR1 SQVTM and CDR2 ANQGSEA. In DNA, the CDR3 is TGCAGCGTTGGGACTAGCGGGGAGGGTGAGCAGTTCTTC. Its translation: CSVGTSGEGEQFF.

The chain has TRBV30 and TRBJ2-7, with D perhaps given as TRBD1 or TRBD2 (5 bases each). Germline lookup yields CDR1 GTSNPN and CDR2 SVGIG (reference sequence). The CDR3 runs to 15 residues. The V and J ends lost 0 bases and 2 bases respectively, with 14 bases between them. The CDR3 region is CAWSVRGGSPYEQYF. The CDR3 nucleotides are TGTGCCTGGAGTGTACGGGGCGGATCCCCCTACGAGCAGTACTTC.

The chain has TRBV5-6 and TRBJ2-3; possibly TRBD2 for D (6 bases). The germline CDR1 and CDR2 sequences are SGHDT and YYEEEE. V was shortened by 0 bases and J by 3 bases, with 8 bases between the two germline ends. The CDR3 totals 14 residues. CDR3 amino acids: CASSLGLETDTQYF. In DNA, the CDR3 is TGTGCCAGCAGCTTGGGACTAGAAACAGATACGCAGTATTTT.

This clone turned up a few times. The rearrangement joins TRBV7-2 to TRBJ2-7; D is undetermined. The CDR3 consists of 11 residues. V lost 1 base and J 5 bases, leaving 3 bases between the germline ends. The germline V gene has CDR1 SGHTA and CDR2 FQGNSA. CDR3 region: CASSLDNEQYF. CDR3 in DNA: TGTGCCAGCAGCTTAGACAACGAGCAGTACTTC.

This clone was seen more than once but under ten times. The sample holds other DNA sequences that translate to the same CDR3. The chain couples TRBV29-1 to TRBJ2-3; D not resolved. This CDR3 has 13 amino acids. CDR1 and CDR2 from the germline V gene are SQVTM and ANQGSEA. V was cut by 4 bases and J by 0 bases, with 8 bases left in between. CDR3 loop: CSVVGRSTDTQYF. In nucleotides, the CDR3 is TGCAGCGTTGTAGGACGGAGCACAGATACGCAGTATTTT.

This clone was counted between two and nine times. CDR3 in amino acids: CASSVGQAGELFF. The CDR3 region has the DNA TGTGCCAGCAGCGTAGGACAGGCCGGGGAGCTGTTTTTT. The chain is built from TRBV9 and TRBJ2-2; TRBD1 is a possible D gene (6 bases). The CDR3 is 13 amino acids. Between the trimmed V and J ends, which lost 0 bases and 6 bases, there was a span of 6 bases. CDR1 and CDR2 from the germline V gene are SGDLS and YYNGEE.

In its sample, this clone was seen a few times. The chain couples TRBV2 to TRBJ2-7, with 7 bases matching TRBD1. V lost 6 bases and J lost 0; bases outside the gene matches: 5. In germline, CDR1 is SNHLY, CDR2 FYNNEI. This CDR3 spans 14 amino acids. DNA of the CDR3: TGTGCCAGCAGGTCGACAGGGAGCTCCTACGAGCAGTACTTC. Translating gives CASRSTGSSYEQYF.

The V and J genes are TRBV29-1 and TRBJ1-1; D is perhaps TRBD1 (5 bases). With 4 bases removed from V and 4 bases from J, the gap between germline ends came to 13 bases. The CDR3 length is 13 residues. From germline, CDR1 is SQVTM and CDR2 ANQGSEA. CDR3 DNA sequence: TGCAGCGTTGTGGTAGGGGAGGGCACTGAAGCTTTCTTT. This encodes CSVVVGEGTEAFF. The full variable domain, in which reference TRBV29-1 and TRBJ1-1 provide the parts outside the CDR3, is SAVISQKPSRDICQRGTSLTIQCQVDSQVTMMFWYRQQPGQSLTLIATANQGSEATYESGFVIDKFPISRPNLTFSTLTVSNMSPEDSSIYLCSVVVGEGTEAFFGQGTRLTVV.

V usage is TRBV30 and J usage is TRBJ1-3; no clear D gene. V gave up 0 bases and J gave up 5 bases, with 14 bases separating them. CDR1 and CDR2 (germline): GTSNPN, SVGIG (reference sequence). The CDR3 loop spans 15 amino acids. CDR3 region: CAWSVRVLSRNTIYF. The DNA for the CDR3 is TGTGCCTGGAGTGTACGGGTTCTCAGCCGAAACACCATATATTTT. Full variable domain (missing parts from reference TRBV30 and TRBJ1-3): SQTIHQWPATLVQPVGSPLSLECTVEGTSNPNLYWYRQAAGRGLQLLFYSVGIGQISSEVPQNLSASRPQDRQFILSSKKLLLSDSGFYLCAWSVRVLSRNTIYFGEGSWLTVV.

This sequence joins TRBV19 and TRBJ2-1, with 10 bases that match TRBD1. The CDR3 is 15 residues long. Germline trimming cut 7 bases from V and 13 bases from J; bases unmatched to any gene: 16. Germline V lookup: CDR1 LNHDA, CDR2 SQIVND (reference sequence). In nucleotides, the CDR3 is TGTGCCAGTACCGCGGGGGACAGGGGATTTTCAGCTCAGTTCTTC. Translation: CASTAGDRGFSAQFF.

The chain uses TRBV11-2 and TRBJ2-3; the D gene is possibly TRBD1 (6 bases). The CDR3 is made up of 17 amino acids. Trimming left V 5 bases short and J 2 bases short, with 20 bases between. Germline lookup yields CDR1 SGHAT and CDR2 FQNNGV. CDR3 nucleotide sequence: TGTGCCAGCAGCCTCCCAAGGGCGGCAGGGGACACAGATACGCAGTATTTT. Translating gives CASSLPRAAGDTDTQYF. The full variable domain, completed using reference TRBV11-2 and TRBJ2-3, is EAGVAQSPRYKIIEKRQSVAFWCNPISGHATLYWYQQILGQGPKLLIQFQNNGVVDDSQLPKDRFSAERLKGVDSTLKIQPAKLEDSAVYLCASSLPRAAGDTDTQYFGPGTRLTVL.

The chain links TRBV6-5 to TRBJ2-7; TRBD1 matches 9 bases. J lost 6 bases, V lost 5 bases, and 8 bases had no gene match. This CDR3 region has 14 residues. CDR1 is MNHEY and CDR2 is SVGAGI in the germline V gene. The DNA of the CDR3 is TGTGCCAGCAGTAGGGGGACAGGGAAAGGCGAGCAGTACTTC. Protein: CASSRGTGKGEQYF.

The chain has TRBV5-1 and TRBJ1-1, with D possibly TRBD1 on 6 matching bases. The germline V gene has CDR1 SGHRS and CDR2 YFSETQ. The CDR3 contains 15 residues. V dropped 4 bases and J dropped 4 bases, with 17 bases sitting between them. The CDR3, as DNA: TGCGCCAGCAGCGGTGAATTACAGGGTGCCACTGAAGCTTTCTTT. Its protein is CASSGELQGATEAFF.

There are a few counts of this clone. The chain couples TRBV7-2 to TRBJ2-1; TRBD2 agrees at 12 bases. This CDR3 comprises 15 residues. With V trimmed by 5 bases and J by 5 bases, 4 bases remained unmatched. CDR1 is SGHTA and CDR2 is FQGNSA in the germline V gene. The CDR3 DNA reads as TGTGCCAGCAGCCTGCTAGCGGGGGGGCACAATGAGCAGTTCTTC. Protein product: CASSLLAGGHNEQFF.

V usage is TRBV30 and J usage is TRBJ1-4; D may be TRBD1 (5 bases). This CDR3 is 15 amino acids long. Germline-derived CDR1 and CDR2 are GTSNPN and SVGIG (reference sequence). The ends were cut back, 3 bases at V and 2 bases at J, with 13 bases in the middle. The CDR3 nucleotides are TGTGCCTGGAGGCTCCCCGGGACTACTAATGAAAAACTGTTTTTT. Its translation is CAWRLPGTTNEKLFF.

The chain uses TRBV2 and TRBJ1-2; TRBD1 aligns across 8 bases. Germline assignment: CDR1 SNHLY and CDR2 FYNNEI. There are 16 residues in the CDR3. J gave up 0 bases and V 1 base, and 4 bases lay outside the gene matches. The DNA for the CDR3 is TGTGCCAGCAGTGAAGGGAGGACAGGGCCTAACTATGGCTACACCTTC. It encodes CASSEGRTGPNYGYTF.

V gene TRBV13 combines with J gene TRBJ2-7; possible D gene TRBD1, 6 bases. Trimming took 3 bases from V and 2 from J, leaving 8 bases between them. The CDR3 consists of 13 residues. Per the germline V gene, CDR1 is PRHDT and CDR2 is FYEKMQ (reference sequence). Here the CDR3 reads CASSFRGPYEQYF. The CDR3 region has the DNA TGTGCCAGCAGCTTCAGGGGTCCCTACGAGCAGTACTTC.

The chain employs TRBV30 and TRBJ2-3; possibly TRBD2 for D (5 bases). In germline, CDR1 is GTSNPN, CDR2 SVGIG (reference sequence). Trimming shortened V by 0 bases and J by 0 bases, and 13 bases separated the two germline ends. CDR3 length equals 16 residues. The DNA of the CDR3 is TGTGCCTGGAGTGTCCTGGGAGACGGAAGCACAGATACGCAGTATTTT. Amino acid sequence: CAWSVLGDGSTDTQYF.

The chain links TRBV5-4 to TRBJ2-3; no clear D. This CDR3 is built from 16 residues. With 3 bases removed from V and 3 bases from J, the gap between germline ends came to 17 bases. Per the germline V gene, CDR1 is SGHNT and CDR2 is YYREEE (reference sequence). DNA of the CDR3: TGTGCCAGCAGCTCAGTGGGCGGCATCGAAACAGATACGCAGTATTTT. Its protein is CASSSVGGIETDTQYF.

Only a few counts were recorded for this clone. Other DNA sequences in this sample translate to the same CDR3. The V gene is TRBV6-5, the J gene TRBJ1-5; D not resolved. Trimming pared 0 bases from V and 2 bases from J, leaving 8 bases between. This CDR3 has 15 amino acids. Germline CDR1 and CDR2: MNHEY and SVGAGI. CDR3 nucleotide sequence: TGTGCCAGCAGTTACTCGTTCCTAGGCAATCAGCCCCAGCATTTT. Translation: CASSYSFLGNQPQHF.

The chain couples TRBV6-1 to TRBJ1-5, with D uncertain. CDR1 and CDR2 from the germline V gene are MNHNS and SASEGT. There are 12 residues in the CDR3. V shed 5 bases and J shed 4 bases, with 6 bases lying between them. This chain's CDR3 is CASSPPNQPQHF. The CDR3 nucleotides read TGTGCCAGCAGTCCTCCGAATCAGCCCCAGCATTTT.

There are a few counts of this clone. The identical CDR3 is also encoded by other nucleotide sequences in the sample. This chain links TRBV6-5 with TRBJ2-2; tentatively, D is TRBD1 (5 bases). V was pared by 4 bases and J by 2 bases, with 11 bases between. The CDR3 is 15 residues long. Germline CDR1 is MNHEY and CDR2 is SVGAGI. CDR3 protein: CASSSRQGNTGELFF. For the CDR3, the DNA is TGTGCCAGCAGTTCGCGGCAGGGAAACACCGGGGAGCTGTTTTTT.

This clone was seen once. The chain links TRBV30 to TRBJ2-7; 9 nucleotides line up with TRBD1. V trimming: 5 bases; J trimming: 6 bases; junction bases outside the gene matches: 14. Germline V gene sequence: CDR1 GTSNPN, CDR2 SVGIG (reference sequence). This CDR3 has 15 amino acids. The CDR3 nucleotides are TGTGCCTGGTCCCACAGGGGGCCGGGTCGGGGCGAGCAGTACTTC. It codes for CAWSHRGPGRGEQYF. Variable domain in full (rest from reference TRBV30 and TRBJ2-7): SQTIHQWPATLVQPVGSPLSLECTVEGTSNPNLYWYRQAAGRGLQLLFYSVGIGQISSEVPQNLSASRPQDRQFILSSKKLLLSDSGFYLCAWSHRGPGRGEQYFGPGTRLTVT.

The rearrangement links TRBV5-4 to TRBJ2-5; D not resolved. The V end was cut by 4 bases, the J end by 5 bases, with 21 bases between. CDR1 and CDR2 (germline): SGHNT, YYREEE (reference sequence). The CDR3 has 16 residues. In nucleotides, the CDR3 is TGTGCCAGCAGCCCCTCCCGCCGGACGGGCGCGGAGACCCAGTACTTC. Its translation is CASSPSRRTGAETQYF.

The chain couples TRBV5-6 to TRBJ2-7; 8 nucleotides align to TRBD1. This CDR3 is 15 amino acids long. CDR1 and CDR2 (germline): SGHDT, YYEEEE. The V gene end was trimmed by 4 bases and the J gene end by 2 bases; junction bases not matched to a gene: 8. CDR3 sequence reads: CASSDPGTGTYEQYF. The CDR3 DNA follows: TGTGCCAGCAGCGATCCGGGGACAGGCACCTACGAGCAGTACTTC.

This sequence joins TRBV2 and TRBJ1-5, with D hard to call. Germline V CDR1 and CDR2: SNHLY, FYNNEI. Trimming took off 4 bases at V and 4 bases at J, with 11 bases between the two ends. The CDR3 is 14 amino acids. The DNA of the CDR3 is TGTGCCAGCAGTGGGGTCGTCAAAAATCAGCCCCAGCATTTT. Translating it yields CASSGVVKNQPQHF.

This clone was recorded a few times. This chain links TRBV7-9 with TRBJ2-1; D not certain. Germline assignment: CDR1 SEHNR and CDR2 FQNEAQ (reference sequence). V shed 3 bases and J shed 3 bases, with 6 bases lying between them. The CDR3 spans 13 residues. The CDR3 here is CASSLGNYNEQFF. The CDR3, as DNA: TGTGCCAGCAGCTTGGGCAACTACAATGAGCAGTTCTTC.